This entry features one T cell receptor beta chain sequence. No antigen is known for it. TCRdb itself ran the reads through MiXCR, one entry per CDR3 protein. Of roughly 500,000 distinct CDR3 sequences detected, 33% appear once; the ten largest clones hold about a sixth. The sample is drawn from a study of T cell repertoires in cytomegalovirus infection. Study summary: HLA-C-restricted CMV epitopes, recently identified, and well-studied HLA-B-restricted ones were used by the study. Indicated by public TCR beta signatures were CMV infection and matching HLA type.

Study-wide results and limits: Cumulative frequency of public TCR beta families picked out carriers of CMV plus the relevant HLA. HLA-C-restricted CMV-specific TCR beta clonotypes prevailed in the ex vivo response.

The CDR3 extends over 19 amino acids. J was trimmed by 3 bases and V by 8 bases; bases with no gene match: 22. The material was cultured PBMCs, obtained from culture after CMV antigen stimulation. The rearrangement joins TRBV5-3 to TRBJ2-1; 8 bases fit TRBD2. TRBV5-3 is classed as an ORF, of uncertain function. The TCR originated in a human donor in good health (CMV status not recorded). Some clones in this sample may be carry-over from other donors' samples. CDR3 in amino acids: CASSRHWNVAGMGYNEQFF. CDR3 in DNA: TGTGCCAGCAGCCGTCATTGGAACGTAGCGGGAATGGGCTACAATGAGCAGTTCTTC.